These 31 T cell receptor beta chains share one sample of origin, sequenced in a study of blood T cell repertoires in COVID-19. Clones were read by immunoSEQ multiplex PCR, and TCRdb kept only the in-frame ones, dropping some. Among tens of thousands of clones listed, roughly 77% were seen once. The sequenced material came from peripheral blood. Every receptor here comes from a man in his fifties or sixties with active or convalescent COVID-19.

The chain joins TRBV5-4 to TRBJ2-5; 11 positions agree with TRBD2. Per germline, CDR1 SGHNT and CDR2 YYREEE (reference sequence). V lost 0 bases and J lost 4; bases outside the gene matches: 5. The CDR3 length is 16 residues. CDR3 bases: TGTGCCAGCAGCTTGGAATCTACTAGCGGGGGAGAGACCCAGTACTTC. Its protein product is CASSLESTSGGETQYF.

The genes are TRBV7-3 and TRBJ1-2; D is possibly TRBD1 (6 bases). This CDR3 comprises 15 residues. The germline V gene encodes CDR1 SGHTA and CDR2 FQGTGA. Trimming removed 5 bases at V and 3 bases at J, with 16 bases between. CDR3 nucleotide sequence: TGTGCCAGCAGCCAAGGGGCGGGGGCTGACTATGGCTACACCTTC. Amino acids: CASSQGAGADYGYTF.

This rearrangement joins TRBV6-2 or TRBV6-3 to TRBJ1-1, with TRBD1 matching 10 bases. The CDR3 is 14 amino acids. V was pared by 2 bases and J by 8 bases, with 5 bases of the junction left unmatched. Per the germline V gene, CDR1 is MNHEY and CDR2 is SVGEGT. Here the CDR3 DNA reads TGTGCCAGCAGTTACGGGACAGGGGTAAGGGAAGCTTTCTTT. Its protein is CASSYGTGVREAFF.

The chain uses TRBV5-6 and TRBJ2-5; TRBD1 matches at 7 bases. V dropped 1 base and J dropped 5; count of bases not matched to a gene: 8. There are 15 residues in the CDR3. Germline V gene lookup returns CDR1 SGHDT and CDR2 YYEEEE. The CDR3 sequence is CASSLYPGGDETQYF. DNA of the CDR3: TGTGCCAGCAGCTTGTATCCAGGGGGAGATGAGACCCAGTACTTC.

This clone has only a few counts. The CDR3 DNA reads TGTGCCAGCAGCTTAGTCCCGGGGGGCCCTGCAACGCAGTTCTTC. Protein: CASSLVPGGPATQFF. The chain carries TRBV5-5 and TRBJ2-1; D may be TRBD2 (7 bases). Germline-derived CDR1 and CDR2 are SGHKS and YYEKEE (reference sequence). V lost 2 bases and J 12 bases, leaving 21 bases between the germline ends. CDR3 size: 15 residues. Full variable domain (outside the CDR3, taken from reference TRBV5-5 and TRBJ2-1): DAGVTQSPTHLIKTRGQQVTLRCSPISGHKSVSWYQQVLGQGPQFIFQYYEKEERGRGNFPDRFSARQFPNYSSELNVNALLLGDSALYLCASSLVPGGPATQFFGPGTRLTVL.

This chain uses TRBV5-6 with TRBJ2-7, with 10 bases identical to TRBD2. CDR3 length equals 14 residues. V was clipped by 2 bases and J by 2 bases; unmatched bases: 1. Germline loops: CDR1 SGHDT, CDR2 YYEEEE. The CDR3: CASSFTSGAYEQYF. As DNA, the CDR3 is TGTGCCAGCAGCTTTACTAGCGGGGCCTACGAGCAGTACTTC.

The chain employs TRBV6-5 and TRBJ1-2, with D perhaps TRBD1 (5 bases). The CDR3 has 12 amino acids. V was shortened by 6 bases and J by 5 bases, with 10 bases between the two germline ends. CDR1 is MNHEY and CDR2 is SVGAGI in the germline V gene. The CDR3 nucleotides read TGTGCCAGCAGGCAGGGATCGTATGGCTACACCTTC. It yields the protein CASRQGSYGYTF.

The chain has TRBV7-3 and TRBJ1-1, with D possibly being TRBD1 (5 bases). Trimming pared 10 bases from V and 1 base from J, leaving 16 bases between. The CDR3 has 14 amino acids. Germline lookup yields CDR1 SGHTA and CDR2 FQGTGA. The CDR3: CATKWAGRNTEAFF. DNA for the CDR3: TGTGCCACTAAATGGGCGGGACGGAACACTGAAGCTTTCTTT.

This sequence joins TRBV19 and TRBJ2-1, with 13 nucleotides matching TRBD2. The CDR3 runs 16 residues. Germline CDR1 is LNHDA and CDR2 is SQIVND (reference sequence). Losses at the gene ends were 6 bases for V and 3 bases for J; bases not matched to a gene: 5. CDR3 coding DNA: TGTGCCAGTAGGGCCCGACTAGCGGGGGGCTACAATGAGCAGTTCTTC. It is translated as CASRARLAGGYNEQFF. The full variable domain, completed using reference TRBV19 and TRBJ2-1, is DGGITQSPKYLFRKEGQNVTLSCEQNLNHDAMYWYRQDPGQGLRLIYYSQIVNDFQKGDIAEGYSVSREKKESFPLTVTSAQKNPTAFYLCASRARLAGGYNEQFFGPGTRLTVL.

The rearrangement links TRBV7-3 to TRBJ2-3, with D perhaps matching TRBD2 (5 bases). Trimming removed 3 bases at V and 2 bases at J, with 9 bases between. This CDR3 has 14 amino acids. Germline V CDR1 and CDR2: SGHTA, FQGTGA. CDR3 nucleotides: TGTGCCAGCAGCTTTGGACTTCACACAGATACGCAGTATTTT. Protein sequence: CASSFGLHTDTQYF. The full variable domain, in which reference TRBV7-3 and TRBJ2-3 provide the parts outside the CDR3, is GAGVSQTPSNKVTEKGKYVELRCDPISGHTALYWYRQSLGQGPEFLIYFQGTGAADDSGLPNDRFFAVRPEGSVSTLKIQRTERGDSAVYLCASSFGLHTDTQYFGPGTRLTVL.

This chain joins TRBV2 and TRBJ1-6; no clear D gene. CDR3 size: 15 residues. Germline CDR1 reads SNHLY; CDR2 reads FYNNEI. V shed 6 bases and J shed 8 bases, with 17 bases lying between them. The CDR3 reads CASSPSWSEDSPLHF. CDR3 in DNA: TGTGCCAGCAGCCCTAGTTGGTCAGAGGATTCACCCCTCCACTTT.

CDR3: CASSDPFPGSGELFF. The CDR3 nucleotides read TGCGCCAGCAGTGACCCCTTCCCGGGATCCGGGGAGCTGTTTTTT. The rearrangement links TRBV10-1 to TRBJ2-2; tentatively, D is TRBD2 (5 bases). The V gene lost 3 bases and the J gene lost 6 bases, with 14 bases spanning the gap. The CDR3 runs to 15 residues. From germline, CDR1 is WNHNN and CDR2 SYGVQD (reference sequence).

This clone has more than one count but fewer than ten. V gene TRBV5-4 combines with J gene TRBJ2-2, with 7 bases that match TRBD2. The germline V gene encodes CDR1 SGHNT and CDR2 YYREEE (reference sequence). The CDR3 totals 15 residues. The J segment lost 4 bases and the V segment lost 1 base, leaving 4 bases of the junction unmatched. In DNA form, the CDR3 reads TGTGCCAGCAGCTTGAGCGGGGAAGTCACCGGGGAGCTGTTTTTT. Residues: CASSLSGEVTGELFF.

V usage is TRBV2 and J usage is TRBJ2-3, with 11 bases aligning to TRBD2. This CDR3 comprises 15 residues. V lost 4 bases and J lost 4; bases outside the gene matches: 4. Germline V CDR1 and CDR2: SNHLY, FYNNEI. In DNA, the CDR3 is TGTGCCAGCAGTGGACTAGCGGGGCTGGCAGATACGCAGTATTTT. Translation: CASSGLAGLADTQYF.

The CDR3 loop reads CASSLGAQASGELFF. Here the CDR3 DNA reads TGCGCCAGCAGCTTAGGGGCGCAGGCCTCCGGGGAGCTGTTTTTT. This chain links TRBV5-1 with TRBJ2-2, with D perhaps matching TRBD1 (5 bases). The CDR3 has 15 amino acids. CDR1 is SGHRS, CDR2 YFSETQ, per germline. The germline V and J ends were trimmed by 2 bases and 6 bases, with 14 bases remaining between them.

V gene TRBV6-2 or TRBV6-3 combines with J gene TRBJ1-1; D perhaps matches TRBD1 (5 bases). Germline lookup yields CDR1 MNHEY and CDR2 SVGEGT. V was shortened by 3 bases and J by 4 bases, with 9 bases between the two germline ends. The CDR3 has 13 residues. In DNA, the CDR3 is TGTGCCAGCAGTTATTCAGGGCGCACTGAAGCTTTCTTT. Its translation is CASSYSGRTEAFF.

The chain couples TRBV2 to TRBJ2-2; TRBD2 matches at 9 bases. V shed 5 bases, J shed 4 bases, and the junction held 2 bases outside the gene matches. This CDR3 has 14 amino acids. Germline-derived CDR1 and CDR2 are SNHLY and FYNNEI. The CDR3 bases are TGTGCCAGCAGTCTAGCGGGGATCACCGGGGAGCTGTTTTTT. It codes for CASSLAGITGELFF. Together with reference TRBV2 and TRBJ2-2, the CDR3 gives the full variable domain: EPEVTQTPSHQVTQMGQEVILRCVPISNHLYFYWYRQILGQKVEFLVSFYNNEISEKSEIFDDQFSVERPDGSNFTLKIRSTKLEDSAMYFCASSLAGITGELFFGEGSRLTVL.

The V gene is TRBV18, the J gene TRBJ2-3; D remains ambiguous. The germline gives CDR1 KGHSH, CDR2 LQKENI. Trimming pared 6 bases from V and 1 base from J, leaving 14 bases between. This CDR3 comprises 15 residues. In nucleotides, the CDR3 is TGTGCCAGCTCCCCCGGATGGGCCGGCACAGATACGCAGTATTTT. This sequence encodes CASSPGWAGTDTQYF.

The rearrangement uses TRBV7-2 and TRBJ2-1; a weak D match, TRBD1 (6 bases). Germline V gene sequence: CDR1 SGHTA, CDR2 FQGNSA. There are 16 residues in the CDR3. The ends were cut back, 5 bases at V and 5 bases at J, with 19 bases in the middle. The CDR3 protein is CASSTGGWDIDNEQFF. CDR3 nucleotide sequence: TGTGCCAGCAGCACTGGGGGTTGGGACATTGACAATGAGCAGTTCTTC.

The gene calls are TRBV6-5 and TRBJ1-6; 8 bases map to TRBD1. V was clipped by 7 bases and J by 11 bases; unmatched bases: 10. Germline CDR1 reads MNHEY; CDR2 reads SVGAGI. The CDR3 runs 14 residues. The CDR3 region is CASNRQGTRTPLHF. The DNA of the CDR3 is TGTGCCAGCAATCGACAGGGGACAAGGACACCCCTCCACTTT.

V gene TRBV30 combines with J gene TRBJ2-6; tentatively, D is TRBD1 (7 bases). Per germline, CDR1 GTSNPN and CDR2 SVGIG (reference sequence). V dropped 3 bases and J dropped 3 bases, with 12 bases sitting between them. CDR3 length: 15 residues. CDR3 nucleotide sequence: TGTGCCTGGAGGCAGGGGGGAAATGGGGCCAACGTCCTGACTTTC. Its translation is CAWRQGGNGANVLTF.

The V gene is TRBV6-5, the J gene TRBJ1-4; unclear D gene. CDR1 MNHEY and CDR2 SVGAGI come from the germline V gene. Trimming took 0 bases from V and 11 from J, leaving 10 bases between them. CDR3 length equals 13 residues. This CDR3 is CASSYSSRAKLFF. DNA for the CDR3: TGTGCCAGCAGTTACTCGTCAAGAGCGAAACTGTTTTTT.

The chain joins TRBV5-1 to TRBJ2-3, with 7 bases matching TRBD2. Germline loops: CDR1 SGHRS, CDR2 YFSETQ. The ends lost 4 bases at V and 4 bases at J; junction bases unmatched: 9. CDR3 size: 15 residues. CDR3 amino acids: CASSLMGGNPDTQYF. Here the CDR3 DNA reads TGCGCCAGCAGCCTAATGGGGGGGAACCCAGATACGCAGTATTTT.

The chain combines TRBV9 with TRBJ1-2, with TRBD1 identical over 10 bases. The trim removed 4 bases at V and 2 bases at J, leaving 5 bases unmatched. Per the germline V gene, CDR1 is SGDLS and CDR2 is YYNGEE. CDR3 length: 15 residues. Here the CDR3 reads CASSSGQGRNYGYTF. The CDR3 DNA sequence: TGTGCCAGCAGCTCGGGACAGGGGCGGAACTATGGCTACACCTTC.

This clone is a singleton in its sample. The chain is built from TRBV15 and TRBJ2-2, with a tentative D call TRBD1 (6 bases). The CDR3 spans 14 residues. Trimming removed 0 bases from V and 7 bases from J, with 9 bases in between. Germline CDR1 and CDR2: LNHNV and YYDKDF (reference sequence). The CDR3 spells CATSREGGIGELFF. As DNA, the CDR3 is TGTGCCACCAGCAGAGAAGGGGGAATCGGGGAGCTGTTTTTT.

This clone has a handful of counts. CDR3 in amino acids: CASSLLLNTEAFF. CDR3 DNA: TGCGCCAGCAGCTTGCTCCTTAACACTGAAGCTTTCTTT. This chain uses TRBV5-1 with TRBJ1-1; no firm D call. Trimming cost V 1 base and J 2 bases, with 6 bases left between them. The CDR3 is made up of 13 amino acids. Per the germline V gene, CDR1 is SGHRS and CDR2 is YFSETQ.

V usage is TRBV7-3 and J usage is TRBJ2-2, with 16 bases identical to TRBD2. Germline V gene data show CDR1 as SGHTA and CDR2 as FQGTGA. With V trimmed by 5 bases and J by 4 bases, 10 bases remained unmatched. CDR3 length: 19 amino acids. The CDR3 region has the DNA TGTGCCAGCAGCCCAACCGGGACTAGCGGGGGGGCCGGCACCGGGGAGCTGTTTTTT. Translation gives CASSPTGTSGGAGTGELFF.

The V and J genes are TRBV6-4 and TRBJ2-1; perhaps TRBD2 as D (6 bases). From germline, CDR1 is MRHNA and CDR2 SNTAGT. The CDR3 has 17 residues. Trimming took off 2 bases at V and 7 bases at J, with 21 bases between the two ends. CDR3 coding DNA: TGTGCCAGCAGTGACCCTAAGGGACCGGCGGGGTCGAATGAGCAGTTCTTC. It translates to CASSDPKGPAGSNEQFF.

J is TRBJ2-1 and V is TRBV2; 7 bases are shared with TRBD1. Germline V gene lookup returns CDR1 SNHLY and CDR2 FYNNEI. The CDR3 consists of 14 residues. J lost 4 bases, V lost 6 bases, and 6 bases had no gene match. As DNA, the CDR3 is TGTGCCAGCAGCGTTTGGGACAGTTACAATGAGCAGTTCTTC. It translates to CASSVWDSYNEQFF.

The J gene is TRBJ2-5, the V gene TRBV7-8, with unresolved D. V gave up 8 bases and J gave up 5 bases, with 15 bases separating them. CDR3 length: 13 residues. From germline, CDR1 is SGHVS and CDR2 FQNEAQ. CDR3 sequence reads: CASGTALGETQYF. CDR3 coding DNA: TGTGCCAGCGGCACAGCTCTTGGGGAGACCCAGTACTTC.

The rearrangement joins TRBV29-1 to TRBJ2-2; perhaps TRBD1 as D (5 bases). Between the trimmed V and J ends, which lost 1 base and 4 bases, there was a span of 10 bases. Germline V CDR1 and CDR2: SQVTM, ANQGSEA. The CDR3 loop spans 14 amino acids. In DNA form, the CDR3 reads TGCAGCGTTGAAGGAAGGGGTGGCACCGGGGAGCTGTTTTTT. As protein: CSVEGRGGTGELFF.